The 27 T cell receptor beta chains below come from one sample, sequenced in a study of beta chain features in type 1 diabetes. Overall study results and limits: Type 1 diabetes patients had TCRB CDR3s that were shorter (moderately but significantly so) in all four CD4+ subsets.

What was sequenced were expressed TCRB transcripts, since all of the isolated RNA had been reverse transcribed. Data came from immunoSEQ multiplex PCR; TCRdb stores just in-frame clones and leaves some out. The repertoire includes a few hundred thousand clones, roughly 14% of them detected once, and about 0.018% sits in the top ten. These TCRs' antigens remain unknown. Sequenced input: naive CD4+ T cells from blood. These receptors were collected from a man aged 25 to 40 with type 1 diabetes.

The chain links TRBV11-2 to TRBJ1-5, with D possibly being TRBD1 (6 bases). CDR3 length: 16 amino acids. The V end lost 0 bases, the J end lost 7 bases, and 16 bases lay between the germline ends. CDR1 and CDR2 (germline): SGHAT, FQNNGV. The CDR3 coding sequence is TGTGCCAGCAGCTTAGATTCTAGTAGGGGGAAGCAGCCCCAGCATTTT. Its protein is CASSLDSSRGKQPQHF. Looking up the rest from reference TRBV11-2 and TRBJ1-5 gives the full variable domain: EAGVAQSPRYKIIEKRQSVAFWCNPISGHATLYWYQQILGQGPKLLIQFQNNGVVDDSQLPKDRFSAERLKGVDSTLKIQPAKLEDSAVYLCASSLDSSRGKQPQHFGDGTRLSIL.

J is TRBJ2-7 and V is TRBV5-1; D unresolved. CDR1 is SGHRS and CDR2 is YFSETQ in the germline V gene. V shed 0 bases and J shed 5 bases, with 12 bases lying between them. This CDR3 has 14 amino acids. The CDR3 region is CASSLARSGNEQYF. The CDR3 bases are TGCGCCAGCAGCTTGGCCCGATCAGGAAACGAGCAGTACTTC.

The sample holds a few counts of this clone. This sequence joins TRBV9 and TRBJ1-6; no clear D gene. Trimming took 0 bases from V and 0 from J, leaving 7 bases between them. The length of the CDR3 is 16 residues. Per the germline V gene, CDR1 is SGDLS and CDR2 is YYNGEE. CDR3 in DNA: TGTGCCAGCAGCGTAGATCCGAGCTCCTATAATTCACCCCTCCACTTT. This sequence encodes CASSVDPSSYNSPLHF.

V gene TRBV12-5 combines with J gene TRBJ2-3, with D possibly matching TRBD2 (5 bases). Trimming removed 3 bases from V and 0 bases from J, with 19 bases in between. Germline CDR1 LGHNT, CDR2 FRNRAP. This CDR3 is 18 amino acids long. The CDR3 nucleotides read TGTGCTAGTGGTTTCCCACCTCCCTCGGGGTGGAGCACAGATACGCAGTATTTT. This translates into CASGFPPPSGWSTDTQYF.

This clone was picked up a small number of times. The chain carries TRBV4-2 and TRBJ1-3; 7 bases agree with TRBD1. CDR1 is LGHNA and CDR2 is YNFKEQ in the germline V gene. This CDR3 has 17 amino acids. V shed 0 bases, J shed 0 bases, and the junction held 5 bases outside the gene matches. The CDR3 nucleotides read TGTGCCAGCAGCCAAGAGGCAGGGGGGATCTCTGGAAACACCATATATTTT. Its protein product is CASSQEAGGISGNTIYF.

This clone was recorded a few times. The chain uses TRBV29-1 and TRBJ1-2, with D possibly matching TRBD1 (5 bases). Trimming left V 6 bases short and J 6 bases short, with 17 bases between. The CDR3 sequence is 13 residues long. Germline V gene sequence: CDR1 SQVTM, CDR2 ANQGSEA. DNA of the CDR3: TGCAGCGTGGCGGTGGAGCCAGGGCATGGCTACACCTTC. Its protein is CSVAVEPGHGYTF.

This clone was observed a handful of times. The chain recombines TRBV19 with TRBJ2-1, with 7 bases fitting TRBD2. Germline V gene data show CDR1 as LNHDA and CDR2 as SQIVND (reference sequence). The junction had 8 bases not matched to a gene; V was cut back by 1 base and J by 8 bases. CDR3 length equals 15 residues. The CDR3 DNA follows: TGTGCCAGTAGTATAGGACAGTTGGGAGGGGATGAGCAGTTCTTC. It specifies CASSIGQLGGDEQFF. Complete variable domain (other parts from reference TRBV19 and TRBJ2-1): DGGITQSPKYLFRKEGQNVTLSCEQNLNHDAMYWYRQDPGQGLRLIYYSQIVNDFQKGDIAEGYSVSREKKESFPLTVTSAQKNPTAFYLCASSIGQLGGDEQFFGPGTRLTVL.

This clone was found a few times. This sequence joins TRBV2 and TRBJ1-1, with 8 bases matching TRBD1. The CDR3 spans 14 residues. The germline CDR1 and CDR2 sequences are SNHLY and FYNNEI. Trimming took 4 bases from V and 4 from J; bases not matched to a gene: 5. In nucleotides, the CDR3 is TGTGCCAGCAGTGCGGACAGGGTGCTCACTGAAGCTTTCTTT. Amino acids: CASSADRVLTEAFF.

DNA of the CDR3: TGTGCCAGTAGTATAGACACAGGGGGGAATAGCAATCAGCCCCAGCATTTT. Amino acid sequence: CASSIDTGGNSNQPQHF. This chain links TRBV19 with TRBJ1-5; 8 bases match TRBD1. Unmatched junction bases numbered 4, after V lost 0 bases and J lost 0 bases. Germline values: CDR1 LNHDA, CDR2 SQIVND (reference sequence). CDR3 size: 17 residues.

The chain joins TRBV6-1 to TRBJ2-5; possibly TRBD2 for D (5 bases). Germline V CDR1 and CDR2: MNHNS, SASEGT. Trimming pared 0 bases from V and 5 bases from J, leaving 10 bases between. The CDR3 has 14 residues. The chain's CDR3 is CASSEARGVETQYF. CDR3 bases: TGTGCCAGCAGTGAAGCCCGGGGTGTGGAGACCCAGTACTTC.

CDR3: CASSQATVVGELFF. CDR3 in DNA: TGTGCCAGCAGCCAAGCCACGGTCGTGGGGGAGCTGTTTTTT. V and J are TRBV14 and TRBJ2-2; D is uncertain. The CDR3 covers 14 residues. Germline CDR1 reads SGHDN; CDR2 reads FVKESK. V gave up 1 base and J gave up 8 bases, with 11 bases separating them.

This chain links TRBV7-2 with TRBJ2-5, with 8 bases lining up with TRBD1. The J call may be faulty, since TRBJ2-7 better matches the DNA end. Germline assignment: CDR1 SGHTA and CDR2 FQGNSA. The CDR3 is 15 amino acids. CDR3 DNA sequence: TGTGCCAGCAGCTCCTTCGGGACAGGTTGGTACGAGCAGTACTTC. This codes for CASSSFGTGWYEQYF.

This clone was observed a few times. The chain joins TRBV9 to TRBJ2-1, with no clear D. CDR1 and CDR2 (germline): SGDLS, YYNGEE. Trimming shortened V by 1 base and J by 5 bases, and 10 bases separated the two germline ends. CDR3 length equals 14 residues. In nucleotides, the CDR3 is TGTGCCAGCAGCGTAAACACGCAGGACAATGAGCAGTTCTTC. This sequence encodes CASSVNTQDNEQFF.

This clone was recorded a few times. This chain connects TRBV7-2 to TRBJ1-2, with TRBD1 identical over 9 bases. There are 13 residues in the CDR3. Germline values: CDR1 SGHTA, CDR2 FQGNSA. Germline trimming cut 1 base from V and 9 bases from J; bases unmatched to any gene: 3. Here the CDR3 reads CASSLGGQGSYTF. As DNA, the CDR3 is TGTGCCAGCAGCTTAGGGGGACAGGGTAGCTACACCTTC.

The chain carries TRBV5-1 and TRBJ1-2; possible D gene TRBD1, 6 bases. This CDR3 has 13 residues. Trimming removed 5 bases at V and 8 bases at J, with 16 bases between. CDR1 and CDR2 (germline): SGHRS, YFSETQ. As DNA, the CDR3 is TGCGCCAGCAGGTCGGACGGGACACCCGGCTACACCTTC. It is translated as CASRSDGTPGYTF.

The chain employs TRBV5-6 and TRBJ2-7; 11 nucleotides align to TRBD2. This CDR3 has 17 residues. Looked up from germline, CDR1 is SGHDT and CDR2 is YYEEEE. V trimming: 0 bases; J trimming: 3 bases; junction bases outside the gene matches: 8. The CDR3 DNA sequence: TGTGCCAGCAGCTTGGGTACTAGCGGGAGTAGGAACTACGAGCAGTACTTC. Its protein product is CASSLGTSGSRNYEQYF.

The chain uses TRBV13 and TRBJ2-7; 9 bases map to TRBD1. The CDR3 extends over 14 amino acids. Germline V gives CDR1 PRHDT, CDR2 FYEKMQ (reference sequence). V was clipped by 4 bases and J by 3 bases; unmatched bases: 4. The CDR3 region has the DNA TGTGCCAGCAGCTACGGACAGGGGAACTACGAGCAGTACTTC. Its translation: CASSYGQGNYEQYF.

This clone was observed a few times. DNA for the CDR3: TGTGCCAGCAGCTTAACAGGGGGCACTGAAGCTTTCTTT. Amino acids: CASSLTGGTEAFF. The chain links TRBV11-3 to TRBJ1-1; 8 bases line up with TRBD1. The CDR3 is 13 residues long. The germline V gene has CDR1 SGHNT and CDR2 YENEEA. The V and J ends lost 2 bases and 4 bases, in that order; junction bases with no gene match: 0.

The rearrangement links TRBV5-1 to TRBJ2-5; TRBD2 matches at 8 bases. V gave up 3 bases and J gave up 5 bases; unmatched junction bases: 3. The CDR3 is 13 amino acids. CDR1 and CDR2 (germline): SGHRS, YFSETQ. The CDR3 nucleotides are TGCGCCAGCAGCTATGGGACTAGTGAGACCCAGTACTTC. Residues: CASSYGTSETQYF.

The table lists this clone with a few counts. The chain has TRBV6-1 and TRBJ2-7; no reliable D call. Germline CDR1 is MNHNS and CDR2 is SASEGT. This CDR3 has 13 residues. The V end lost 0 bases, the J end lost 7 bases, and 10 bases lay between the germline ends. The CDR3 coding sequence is TGTGCCAGCAGTGAAGCGCAAGCTTGGGAGCAGTACTTC. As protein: CASSEAQAWEQYF.

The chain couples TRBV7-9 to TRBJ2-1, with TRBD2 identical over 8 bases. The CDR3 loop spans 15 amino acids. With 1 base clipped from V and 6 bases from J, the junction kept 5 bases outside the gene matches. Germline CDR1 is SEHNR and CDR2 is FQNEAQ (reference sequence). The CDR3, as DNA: TGTGCCAGCAGCTTAGGCGGGGGGCATTCCAATGAGCAGTTCTTC. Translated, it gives CASSLGGGHSNEQFF. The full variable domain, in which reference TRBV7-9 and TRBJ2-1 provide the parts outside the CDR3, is DTGVSQNPRHKITKRGQNVTFRCDPISEHNRLYWYRQTLGQGPEFLTYFQNEAQLEKSRLLSDRFSAERPKGSFSTLEIQRTEQGDSAMYLCASSLGGGHSNEQFFGPGTRLTVL.

CDR3 region: CASSQPLWGRTNVLTF. CDR3 DNA sequence: TGCGCCAGCAGCCAACCTCTTTGGGGGCGTACCAACGTCCTGACTTTC. The V call is TRBV4-1, the J call TRBJ2-6; weak D call: TRBD1 (6 bases). The CDR3 sequence is 16 residues long. Deletions cut 2 bases from V and 8 bases from J, with 16 bases between. Germline CDR1 and CDR2: MGHRA and YSYEKL.

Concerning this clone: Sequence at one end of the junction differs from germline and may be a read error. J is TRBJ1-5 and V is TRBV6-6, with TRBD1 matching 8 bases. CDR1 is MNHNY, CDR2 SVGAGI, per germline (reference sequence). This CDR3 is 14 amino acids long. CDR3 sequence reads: CASSYAGGNEPQHF. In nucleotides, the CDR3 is TGTGCCAGCAGTTACGCAGGGGGCAATGAGCCCCAGCATTTT.

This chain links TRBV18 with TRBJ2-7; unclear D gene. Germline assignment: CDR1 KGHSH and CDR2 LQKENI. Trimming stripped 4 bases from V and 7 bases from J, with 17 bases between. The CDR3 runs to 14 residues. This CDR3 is CASSRLDAVWEQYF. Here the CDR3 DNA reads TGTGCCAGCTCACGACTCGACGCCGTCTGGGAGCAGTACTTC.

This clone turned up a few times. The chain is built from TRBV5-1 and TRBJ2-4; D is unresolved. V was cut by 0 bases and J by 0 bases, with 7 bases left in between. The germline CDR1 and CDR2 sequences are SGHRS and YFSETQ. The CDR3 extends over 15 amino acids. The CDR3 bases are TGCGCCAGCAGCTTGGCAACCAGAGCCAAAAACATTCAGTACTTC. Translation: CASSLATRAKNIQYF.

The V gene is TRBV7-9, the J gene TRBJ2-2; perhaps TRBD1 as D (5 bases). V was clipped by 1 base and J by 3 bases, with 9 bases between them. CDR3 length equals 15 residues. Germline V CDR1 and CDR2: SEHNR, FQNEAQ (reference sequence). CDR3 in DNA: TGTGCCAGCAGCTTAGAGGGGCCGGACACCGGGGAGCTGTTTTTT. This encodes CASSLEGPDTGELFF.

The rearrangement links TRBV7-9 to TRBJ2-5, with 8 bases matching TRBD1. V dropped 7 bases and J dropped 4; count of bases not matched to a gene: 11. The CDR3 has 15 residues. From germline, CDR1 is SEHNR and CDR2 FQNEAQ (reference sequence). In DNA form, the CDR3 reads TGTGCCAGCACCTCGGACAGGGTTAAAGGAGAGACCCAGTACTTC. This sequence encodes CASTSDRVKGETQYF.